Listed below are T cell receptor beta chains from one sample, sequenced in a study of metastatic and nonmetastatic thyroid tumors. TCRdb re-called clones from the PCR reads using MiXCR. The sample carries under 50,000 clones, roughly 23% recorded once. Material for sequencing was blood. All receptors come from a male donor with papillary thyroid cancer or a benign thyroid nodule (not recorded which). Some clones in this sample may be carry-over from other donors' samples. Each CDR3 is given with its conserved first and last residue. The order of the fields is CDR3 length, J gene, clone size, D gene, V gene, CDR3 protein, CDR3 DNA. D genes are given only for firm matches. Clone size is stated in some rows and not others, as once, few, many or a class when expanded.

15,TRBJ1-3,medium-sized,.,TRBV24-1,CATSDSGMGGNTIYF,TGTGCCACCAGTGATTCTGGGATGGGAGGAAACACCATATATTTT
14,TRBJ1-4,many,.,TRBV7-8,CASSLAPTNEKLFF,TGTGCCAGCAGCCTCGCTCCAACTAATGAAAAACTGTTTTTT
13,TRBJ2-7,.,TRBD2,TRBV20-1,CSANSGTSYEQYF,TGCAGTGCTAATAGCGGGACTTCCTACGAGCAGTACTTC
14,TRBJ2-5,.,.,TRBV11-2,CASSLDARGVTQYF,TGTGCCAGCAGCTTAGACGCAAGGGGGGTGACCCAGTACTTC
14,TRBJ1-2,many,.,TRBV19,CASSIGKQNYGYTF,TGTGCCAGTAGTATAGGCAAGCAGAACTATGGCTACACCTTC
16,TRBJ1-6,medium-sized,TRBD1,TRBV24-1,CATSDLRQGVGPPLHF,TGTGCCACCAGTGATTTGAGGCAGGGGGTCGGCCCACCCCTCCACTTT
16,TRBJ2-2,many,TRBD2,TRBV9,CASSVAGRARTGELFF,TGTGCCAGCAGCGTAGCCGGGAGGGCCCGTACCGGGGAGCTGTTTTTT
15,TRBJ1-5,many,.,TRBV28,CASSLSGSPYQPQHF,TGTGCCAGCAGTTTATCAGGCAGCCCATATCAGCCCCAGCATTTT
15,TRBJ2-7,.,TRBD2,TRBV20-1,CSASRSGGNRGEQYF,TGCAGTGCTAGTAGGTCGGGGGGGAATCGTGGCGAGCAGTACTTC
15,TRBJ1-2,.,.,TRBV25-1,CASSGPSGQLYGYTF,TGTGCCAGCAGTGGCCCCTCGGGTCAGCTCTATGGCTACACCTTC
14,TRBJ2-7,medium-sized,.,TRBV6-1,CASSRLTLTYEQYF,TGTGCCAGCAGTCGTCTCACCCTAACCTACGAGCAGTACTTC
15,TRBJ1-6,many,TRBD1,TRBV12-3/TRBV12-4,CASRGRQGTNSPLHF,TGTGCCAGCAGGGGTCGACAGGGTACCAACTCACCCCTCCACTTT
13,TRBJ1-1,many,.,TRBV10-1,CASSEQVNTEAFF,TGCGCCAGCAGTGAACAGGTGAACACTGAAGCTTTCTTT
16,TRBJ2-3,.,TRBD2,TRBV6-1,CASSDPRLAGADTQYF,TGTGCCAGCAGTGATCCCCGACTAGCGGGAGCGGATACGCAGTATTTT
14,TRBJ2-1,.,TRBD2,TRBV7-9,CASSLRAGGGEQFF,TGTGCCAGCAGCCTAAGGGCGGGGGGCGGTGAGCAGTTCTTC
16,TRBJ2-1,many,.,TRBV5-1,CASSFGGGGGSNEQFF,TGCGCCAGCAGCTTCGGCGGGGGAGGGGGCTCCAATGAGCAGTTCTTC
19,TRBJ2-3,many,TRBD2,TRBV6-2/TRBV6-3,CASSYGGLAGSLGTDTQYF,TGTGCCAGCAGTTATGGGGGGCTAGCGGGAAGTTTGGGCACAGATACGCAGTATTTT
15,TRBJ2-1,many,TRBD2,TRBV12-3/TRBV12-4,CASSLSGRGANEQFF,TGTGCCAGCAGTTTGAGCGGGAGGGGAGCCAATGAGCAGTTCTTC
15,TRBJ2-3,.,TRBD2,TRBV7-6,CASNPSGDFTDTQYF,TGTGCCAGCAACCCTAGCGGGGACTTCACAGATACGCAGTATTTT
17,TRBJ1-2,.,TRBD1,TRBV11-2,CASRPRGTGEGDYGYTF,TGTGCCAGCAGACCCCGCGGGACAGGGGAGGGGGACTATGGCTACACCTTC
17,TRBJ2-7,.,TRBD2,TRBV11-1,CASSLEGLAGGIYEQYF,TGTGCCAGCAGCTTAGAAGGACTAGCGGGAGGGATCTACGAGCAGTACTTC
14,TRBJ2-7,few,TRBD2,TRBV29-1,CSVEYASGSNEQYF,TGCAGCGTTGAATATGCTAGCGGGAGCAACGAGCAGTACTTC
15,TRBJ2-7,.,.,TRBV27,CASSLSGSLFHEQYF,TGTGCCAGCAGTTTGTCAGGGTCCCTCTTCCACGAGCAGTACTTC
15,TRBJ1-2,many,.,TRBV6-2/TRBV6-3,CASSYLAGSNYGYTF,TGTGCCAGCAGTTACTTAGCGGGCAGTAACTATGGCTACACCTTC
18,TRBJ2-1,many,TRBD1,TRBV4-1,CASSLQTLDRGDYNEQFF,TGCGCCAGCAGCTTACAAACCCTTGACAGGGGGGACTACAATGAGCAGTTCTTC
13,TRBJ2-7,.,.,TRBV2,CASSDDTSYEQYF,TGTGCCAGCAGCGACGATACTTCCTACGAGCAGTACTTC
14,TRBJ1-2,few,.,TRBV28,CASSTGTINYGYTF,TGTGCCAGCAGCACAGGGACCATTAACTATGGCTACACCTTC
15,TRBJ2-3,few,TRBD2,TRBV7-2,CASSLATSGQGTQYF,TGTGCCAGCAGCTTAGCGACTAGCGGGCAGGGTACGCAGTATTTT
11,TRBJ1-2,.,.,TRBV6-1,CASRFRYGYTF,TGTGCCAGTAGGTTCCGATATGGCTACACCTTC
17,TRBJ2-5,many,TRBD1,TRBV20-1,CSADGGGTGGSQETQYF,TGCAGTGCTGACGGGGGAGGGACAGGGGGCTCTCAAGAGACCCAGTACTTC
13,TRBJ2-1,many,TRBD2,TRBV29-1,CSSSGRAGNEQFF,TGCAGTTCTAGCGGGAGGGCCGGAAATGAGCAGTTCTTC